The T cell receptor beta chain under discussion was sequenced for a study of T-cell memory formation after mild COVID-19. This CDR3 has 15 amino acids. Germline CDR1 is KGHDR and CDR2 is SFDVKD. Trimming left V 10 bases short and J 1 base short, with 17 bases between. From 5'RACE with constant-segment primers came TCR alpha and TCR beta cDNA libraries that carried sample barcodes and UMIs. TCRdb reanalysed the 5' RACE reads using MiXCR and keeps one entry per CDR3 protein. In the table there are 500,000 to 650,000 distinct CDR3 sequences, roughly a fifth of which are singletons. As concerns this clonotype: Its antigen is as yet unknown.

Study-wide results and limits: Clones shrinking from day 15 to 85 showed even CD4/CD8 mixes; later expanders tilted CD4+.

The chain uses TRBV24-1 and TRBJ2-3; D possibly corresponds to TRBD1 (6 bases). The material sequenced was PBMCs or a T cell subset sorted from them (not recorded which). The clonotype originates from an adult woman who had mild COVID-19 (a few samples of this study predate the infection). Cell type and time point are not known. The CDR3 nucleotides are TGTGCCACTGGACTTCAGGGGAGCGGCACAGATACGCAGTATTTT. Encoded protein: CATGLQGSGTDTQYF.